Listed below are T cell receptor beta chains from one sample, sequenced in a study of T cells in Graves' hyperthyroidism and ophthalmopathy. TCRdb ran MiXCR on the multiplex PCR reads and lists one entry per CDR3 protein. Among about 700,000 distinct CDR3 sequences listed, 14% were seen once. Material: blood. The origin of the receptors is a woman aged 18-29 years with Graves' hyperthyroidism. Each CDR3 is given with its conserved first and last residue. The D gene is left open where the match is weak. Not all rows give a size; the values are once, few, many and, for expanded clones, a class.

D,J,V,size,DNA,CDR3
-,TRBJ1-5,TRBV30,many,TGTGCCTGGAGTCGAAGGACAGAAAGCAATCAGCCCCAGCATTTT,CAWSRRTESNQPQHF
-,TRBJ1-2,TRBV28,many,TGTGCCAGCAGTGAATCCATGGGACTTCCAGCCACCTTC,CASSESMGLPATF
TRBD2,TRBJ2-7,TRBV20-1,many,TGCAGTGCCCCAGAGCGGAGCGGGAGGGCCCCTCGATACGAGCAGTACTTC,CSAPERSGRAPRYEQYF
TRBD2,TRBJ2-1,TRBV10-2,-,TGCGCCAGCAGTGAAGGGTTCAGATTAGCGGGAAGCTCCTACAATGAGCAGTTCTTC,CASSEGFRLAGSSYNEQFF
-,TRBJ1-5,TRBV2,-,TGTGCCAGCAGTGAAGCGCATCCTATGAGCAATCAGCCCCAGCATTTT,CASSEAHPMSNQPQHF
-,TRBJ1-1,TRBV15,-,TGTGCCACCAGCAGAGGGGGGGCAGGACCTGAAGCTTTCTTT,CATSRGGAGPEAFF
TRBD2,TRBJ2-7,TRBV20-1,few,TGCAGTGCTAGAGATCTTTGGACTAGCGGGAGGACTGGGGCCTACGAGCAGTACTTC,CSARDLWTSGRTGAYEQYF
-,TRBJ2-5,TRBV19,few,TGTGCCAGTAGTAGCGCACCCCCGCGGACCGAGACCCAGTACTTC,CASSSAPPRTETQYF
-,TRBJ1-5,TRBV20-1,-,TGCAGTGCTGAGGACAGCAATAGCAATCAGCCCCAGCATTTT,CSAEDSNSNQPQHF
-,TRBJ2-1,TRBV4-2,many,TGTGCCAGCAGCCAAGATAGATCCTACAATGAGCAGTTCTTC,CASSQDRSYNEQFF